In this sample, the clone carrying this T cell receptor beta chain turned up many times. What it binds is unknown. Time point noted: patch test 1, 2 weeks after DPC sensitization. Treatment given: therapeutic diphenylcyclopropenone sensitization with weekly scalp DPC. TCRdb reprocessed the RACE reads with MiXCR, giving one entry per CDR3 protein. The data show about 110,000 distinct CDR3 sequences, 11% seen once. The V segment lost 6 bases and the J segment 8 bases; nucleotides outside the gene matches: 7. Germline CDR1 and CDR2: SQVTM and ANQGSEA. The CDR3 is 13 residues long. These data are taken from a study of human T cells and chemical hapten exposure. Study at large: Patch tests of 0.01% DPC on the upper back were read at 6 days. Small pooled library volume differences chiefly drove per-sample TCR yield variation.

Regarding the study as a whole: With patch test score, the counts of PT1 expanded TCRs showed a positive correlation.

This chain links TRBV29-1 with TRBJ1-6; 7 bases agree with TRBD1. The sequencing here drew on whole blood, taken in connection with sensitization to the hapten diphenylcyclopropenone (DPC). This receptor was identified in a woman aged 35 to 49 with alopecia areata. Some clones in this sample may be carry-over from other donors' samples. The CDR3: CSVGQDSYSPLHF. Written as DNA, the CDR3 is TGCAGCGTCGGACAGGATTCATATTCACCCCTCCACTTT. Combining the CDR3 with reference TRBV29-1 and TRBJ1-6 gives the whole variable domain SAVISQKPSRDICQRGTSLTIQCQVDSQVTMMFWYRQQPGQSLTLIATANQGSEATYESGFVIDKFPISRPNLTFSTLTVSNMSPEDSSIYLCSVGQDSYSPLHFGNGTRLTVT.